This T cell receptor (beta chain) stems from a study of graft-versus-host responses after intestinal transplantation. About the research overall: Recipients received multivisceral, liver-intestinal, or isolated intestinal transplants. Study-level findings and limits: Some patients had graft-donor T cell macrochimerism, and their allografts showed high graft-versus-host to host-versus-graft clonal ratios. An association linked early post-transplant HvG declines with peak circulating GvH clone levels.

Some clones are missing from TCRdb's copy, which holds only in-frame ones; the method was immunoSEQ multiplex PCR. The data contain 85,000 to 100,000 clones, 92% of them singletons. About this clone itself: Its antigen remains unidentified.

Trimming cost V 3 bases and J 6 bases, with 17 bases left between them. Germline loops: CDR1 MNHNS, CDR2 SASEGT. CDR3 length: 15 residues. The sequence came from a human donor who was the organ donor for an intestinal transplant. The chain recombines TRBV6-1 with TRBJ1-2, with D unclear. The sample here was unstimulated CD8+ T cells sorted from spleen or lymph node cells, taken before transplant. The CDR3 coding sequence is TGTGCCAGCAGTGATTATTGGAGCAACATGAATGGCTACACCTTC. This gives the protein CASSDYWSNMNGYTF.